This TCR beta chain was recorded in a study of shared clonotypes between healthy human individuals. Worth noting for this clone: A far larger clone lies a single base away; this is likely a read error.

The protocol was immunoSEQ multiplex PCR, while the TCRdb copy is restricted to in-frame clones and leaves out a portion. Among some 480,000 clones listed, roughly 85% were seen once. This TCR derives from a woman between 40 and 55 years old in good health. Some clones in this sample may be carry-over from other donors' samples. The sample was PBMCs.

This CDR3 is CASRGVHEQLF. DNA for the CDR3: TGTGCCAGTAGGGGGGTCCATGAGCAGCTCTTC. The V gene is TRBV19, the J gene TRBJ2-1; tentatively, D is TRBD1 or TRBD2 (5 bases each). This CDR3 region has 11 residues. CDR1 is LNHDA, CDR2 SQIVND, per germline (reference sequence).